This T cell receptor (beta chain) was observed in a study of vaccination and CD4 T cells after COVID-19. As for treatment: 10-day PBMC culture with coronavirus spike peptide pools or control peptides (ViraFEST assay). According to the study, CD4+ T cells from the unexposed donor were gathered ahead of the COVID-19 pandemic (2011-2018). Worth noting for this clonotype: Its antigen is currently unknown.

The CDR3 is 14 amino acids. Germline V gene lookup returns CDR1 SGHKS and CDR2 YYEKEE (reference sequence). With 2 bases removed from V and 0 bases from J, the gap between germline ends came to 6 bases. Sequencing of the DNA from cultured CD4+ T cells was carried out with the Oncomine TCR Beta short-read assay. TCRdb re-called the PCR reads through MiXCR, storing one row per CDR3 protein. The sample carries roughly 7,600 distinct CDR3 sequences, 39% recorded once. Sequencing was performed on CD4+ T cells from blood, cultured in vitro. This clonotype was obtained from a human donor in good health. V usage is TRBV5-5 and J usage is TRBJ1-5, with D possibly being TRBD1 (5 bases). In nucleotides, the CDR3 is TGTGCCAGCAGCTTCGGACATAGCAATCAGCCCCAGCATTTT. Amino acids: CASSFGHSNQPQHF.